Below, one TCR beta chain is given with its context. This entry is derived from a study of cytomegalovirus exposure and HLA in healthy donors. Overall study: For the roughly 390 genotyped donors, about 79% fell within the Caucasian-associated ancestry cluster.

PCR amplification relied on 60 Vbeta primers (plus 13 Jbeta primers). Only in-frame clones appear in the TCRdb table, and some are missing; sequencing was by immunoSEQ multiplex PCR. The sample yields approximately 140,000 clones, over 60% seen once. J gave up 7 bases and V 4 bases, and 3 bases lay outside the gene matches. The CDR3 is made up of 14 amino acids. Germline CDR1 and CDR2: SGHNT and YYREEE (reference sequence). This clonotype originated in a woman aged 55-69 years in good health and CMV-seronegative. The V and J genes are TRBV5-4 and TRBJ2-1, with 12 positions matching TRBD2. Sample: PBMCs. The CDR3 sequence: CASSLAGGFNEQFF. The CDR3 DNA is TGTGCCAGCAGCCTAGCGGGGGGGTTTAATGAGCAGTTCTTC. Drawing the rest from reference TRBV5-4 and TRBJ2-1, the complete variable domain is ETGVTQSPTHLIKTRGQQVTLRCSSQSGHNTVSWYQQALGQGPQFIFQYYREEENGRGNFPPRFSGLQFPNYSSELNVNALELDDSALYLCASSLAGGFNEQFFGPGTRLTVL.